The 2 T cell receptor beta chains below come from one sample, sequenced in a study of human T cells and chemical hapten exposure. One entry per CDR3 protein results from TCRdb running MiXCR on the 5' RACE reads. Of some 150,000 distinct CDR3 sequences in the sample, over 3.5% were seen once. Extraction of total RNA was performed on unfractionated whole blood. All receptors come from a female donor in good health.

This clonotype has ten or more counts. The V call is TRBV7-2, the J call TRBJ2-4, with 7 nucleotides matching TRBD1. The CDR3 loop spans 16 amino acids. Germline loops: CDR1 SGHTA, CDR2 FQGNSA. With V trimmed by 5 bases and J by 0 bases, 7 bases remained unmatched. The CDR3 coding sequence is TGTGCCAGCAGCCGAGGAGACAGGGTAGCCAAAAACATTCAGTACTTC. Its protein product is CASSRGDRVAKNIQYF.

This clonotype showed up many times. The chain is built from TRBV6-5 and TRBJ2-7; possible D gene TRBD1, 6 bases. Germline-derived CDR1 and CDR2 are MNHEY and SVGAGI. V was trimmed by 5 bases and J by 4 bases, leaving 18 bases between them. The CDR3 is 15 residues long. Here the CDR3 DNA reads TGTGCCAGCAGTCCACCGGGACAAGTCCTATACGAGCAGTACTTC. This gives the protein CASSPPGQVLYEQYF.